These T cell receptor beta chains were read from a single sample in a study of cytomegalovirus exposure and HLA in healthy donors. The protocol was immunoSEQ multiplex PCR, while the TCRdb copy is restricted to in-frame clones and leaves out a portion. The sample includes tens of thousands of clones, about two thirds seen only once; the top ten take 20% to 25%. Input material: PBMCs. The receptors derive from a woman between 50 and 59 years old in good health and CMV-seropositive. Both conserved end residues are part of each CDR3. Each record gives: clone size, D gene, V gene, J gene, CDR3 protein, CDR3 DNA. A D gene is named only where the DNA matches it firmly. Expanded clones get a size class; other rows say once, few or many, or leave the size out.

few,TRBD2,TRBV18,TRBJ2-7,CASSPGSGRTYEQYF,TGTGCCAGCTCACCAGGTAGCGGGCGAACCTACGAGCAGTACTTC
once,.,TRBV5-1,TRBJ1-3,CASSLGGAGNTIYF,TGCGCCAGCAGCTTGGGGGGGGCTGGAAACACCATATATTTT
.,.,TRBV5-4,TRBJ1-2,CASRLQGGYGYTF,TGTGCCAGCAGGTTACAGGGCGGCTATGGCTACACCTTC
.,TRBD1,TRBV6-1,TRBJ1-1,CASRQGSINTEAFF,TGTGCCAGCAGACAGGGGTCCATCAACACTGAAGCTTTCTTT
.,.,TRBV7-2,TRBJ1-1,CASSLGFRQENTEAFF,TGTGCCAGCAGCTTAGGGTTCAGGCAGGAGAACACTGAAGCTTTCTTT
few,.,TRBV11-2,TRBJ2-7,CASSLELGYEQYF,TGTGCCAGCAGCTTAGAACTAGGCTACGAGCAGTACTTC
.,.,TRBV4-1,TRBJ1-1,CASSQEGVMNTEAFF,TGCGCCAGCAGCCAAGAAGGGGTCATGAACACTGAAGCTTTCTTT
.,.,TRBV10-2,TRBJ1-2,CAGLGGENYGYTF,TGCGCCGGCTTGGGAGGGGAGAACTATGGCTACACCTTC
.,.,TRBV5-1,TRBJ2-1,CASSPLTRSPYNEQFF,TGCGCCAGCAGCCCCCTCACTAGGAGTCCCTACAATGAGCAGTTCTTC
.,.,TRBV14,TRBJ1-3,CASSHVSPGNTIYF,TGTGCCAGCAGCCACGTTTCTCCGGGGAACACCATATATTTT
.,.,TRBV11-2,TRBJ2-1,CASSPDSDEQFF,TGTGCCAGCAGCCCAGACAGCGATGAGCAGTTCTTC
.,.,TRBV7-9,TRBJ1-2,CASSPNEVNYGYTF,TGTGCCAGCAGCCCAAACGAGGTTAACTATGGCTACACCTTC
.,.,TRBV28,TRBJ1-3,CASSTGSGNTIYF,TGTGCCAGCAGTACAGGGTCTGGAAACACCATATATTTT
.,.,TRBV6-5,TRBJ2-3,CASSYLAAHTQYF,TGTGCCAGCAGTTACTTAGCGGCACATACGCAGTATTTT
.,.,TRBV7-9,TRBJ1-2,CSSSFLGARGAGYTF,TGTTCCAGCAGCTTCCTGGGGGCCAGGGGCGCTGGCTACACCTTC
.,TRBD1,TRBV2,TRBJ1-2,CASSVGTGGFGYTF,TGTGCCAGCAGTGTCGGGACAGGGGGTTTTGGGTACACCTTC
.,.,TRBV5-1,TRBJ1-1,CASSFQGSANTEAFF,TGCGCCAGCAGCTTCCAGGGTTCGGCTAACACTGAAGCTTTCTTT
.,TRBD2,TRBV7-9,TRBJ2-1,CASSSTSLPLNEQFF,TGTGCCAGCAGCTCGACTAGCCTCCCTCTCAATGAGCAGTTCTTC
.,.,TRBV7-9,TRBJ1-1,CASRGGQGNPEAFF,TGTGCCAGCCGGGGGGGGCAGGGGAACCCTGAAGCTTTCTTT
.,TRBD2,TRBV4-3,TRBJ2-7,CASSQDIGTGGSYEQYF,TGCGCCAGCAGCCAAGATATTGGGACGGGGGGCTCCTACGAGCAGTACTTC
.,.,TRBV7-9,TRBJ1-1,CASSLEGDTEAFF,TGTGCCAGCAGCTTAGAAGGGGATACTGAAGCTTTCTTT
few,TRBD1,TRBV6-5,TRBJ2-2,CASRSVRGLSGELFF,TGTGCCAGCAGGTCGGTCAGGGGGCTGTCCGGGGAGCTGTTTTTT
.,TRBD2,TRBV28,TRBJ2-7,CASSSSPAGVYEQYF,TGTGCCAGCAGTTCCTCACCAGCGGGGGTCTACGAGCAGTACTTC
.,.,TRBV9,TRBJ2-7,CASSPSGSGSYEQYF,TGTGCCAGCAGCCCCTCAGGTAGCGGATCCTACGAGCAGTACTTC